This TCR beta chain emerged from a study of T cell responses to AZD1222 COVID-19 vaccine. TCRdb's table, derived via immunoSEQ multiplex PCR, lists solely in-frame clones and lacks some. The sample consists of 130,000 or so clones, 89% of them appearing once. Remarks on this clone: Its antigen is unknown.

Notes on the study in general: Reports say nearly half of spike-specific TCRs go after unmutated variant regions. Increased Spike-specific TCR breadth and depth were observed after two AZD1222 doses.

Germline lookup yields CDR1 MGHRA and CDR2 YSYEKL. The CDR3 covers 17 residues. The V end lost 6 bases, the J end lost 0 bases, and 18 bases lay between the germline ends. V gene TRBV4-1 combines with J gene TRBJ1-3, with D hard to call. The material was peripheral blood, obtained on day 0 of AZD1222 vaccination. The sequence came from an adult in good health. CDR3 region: CASRNIRAEASGNTIYF. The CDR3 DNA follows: TGCGCCAGCAGAAATATCCGAGCAGAAGCCTCTGGAAACACCATATATTTT.